This entry lists 13 T cell receptor beta chains sequenced from one sample in a study of tumor-infiltrating lymphocytes in localized non-small cell lung cancer. Profiled with immunoSEQ multiplex PCR; TCRdb holds only in-frame clones, not every one. The top ten clones hold approximately 3.6% of a sample with tens of thousands of clones, nearly 80% of them seen once. The sequenced material came from lung tumor tissue. Source of these receptors: a human donor with non-small cell lung cancer.

The J gene is TRBJ2-7, the V gene TRBV10-1, with a possible D match to TRBD2 (5 bases). The CDR3 runs 14 residues. Per the germline V gene, CDR1 is WNHNN and CDR2 is SYGVQD (reference sequence). Trimming removed 0 bases at V and 7 bases at J, with 13 bases between. The DNA for the CDR3 is TGCGCCAGCAGTGAGTCAGTGGGAGCGCGGGAGCAGTACTTC. Amino acids: CASSESVGAREQYF.

V usage is TRBV5-5 and J usage is TRBJ2-7; maybe TRBD1 (6 bases). In germline, CDR1 is SGHKS, CDR2 YYEKEE (reference sequence). The length of the CDR3 is 14 residues. Trimming removed 2 bases from V and 3 bases from J, with 12 bases in between. In DNA, the CDR3 is TGTGCCAGCAGCTTAGGGGGAGTGGGCTACGAGCAGTACTTC. It is translated as CASSLGGVGYEQYF.

The genes are TRBV6-5 and TRBJ2-4, with unresolved D. Deletions cut 10 bases from V and 1 base from J, with 11 bases between. CDR1 is MNHEY, CDR2 SVGAGI, per germline. CDR3 length: 13 amino acids. This chain's CDR3 is CATRERAKNIQYF. CDR3 bases: TGTGCCACCCGTGAAAGGGCCAAAAACATTCAGTACTTC.

The rearrangement links TRBV6-1 to TRBJ1-5, with 9 bases lining up with TRBD1. The V gene end was trimmed by 3 bases and the J gene end by 10 bases; junction bases not matched to a gene: 7. This CDR3 spans 14 amino acids. CDR1 MNHNS and CDR2 SASEGT come from the germline V gene. The CDR3 nucleotides read TGTGCCAGCAGTGAGGGACAGGGAGAGTATCCCCAGCATTTT. Its protein product is CASSEGQGEYPQHF.

V usage is TRBV7-2 and J usage is TRBJ1-4, with 7 nucleotides matching TRBD1. The germline CDR1 and CDR2 sequences are SGHTA and FQGNSA. The length of the CDR3 is 17 residues. The junction had 14 bases not matched to a gene; V was cut back by 3 bases and J by 7 bases. This CDR3 is CASSFGLSGGGGEKLFF. In nucleotides, the CDR3 is TGTGCCAGCAGCTTTGGGCTCTCAGGGGGAGGTGGTGAAAAACTGTTTTTT.

The chain carries TRBV19 and TRBJ1-3; the D is unclear. CDR3 length equals 14 residues. Germline V gene lookup returns CDR1 LNHDA and CDR2 SQIVND (reference sequence). V shed 2 bases and J shed 3 bases, with 8 bases lying between them. DNA of the CDR3: TGTGCCAGTAGTATATCCGGGGTTGGAAACACCATATATTTT. Translation: CASSISGVGNTIYF.

The rearrangement links TRBV30 to TRBJ2-5; maybe TRBD1 (7 bases). The V and J ends lost 5 bases and 9 bases respectively, with 16 bases between them. The length of the CDR3 is 12 residues. Per the germline V gene, CDR1 is GTSNPN and CDR2 is SVGIG (reference sequence). The CDR3 is CAWGGARGAQYF. The CDR3 DNA reads as TGTGCCTGGGGAGGCGCCAGGGGGGCCCAGTACTTC.

V gene TRBV29-1 combines with J gene TRBJ1-2; 10 nucleotides match TRBD1. Germline lookup yields CDR1 SQVTM and CDR2 ANQGSEA. CDR3 length: 18 amino acids. V shed 4 bases, J shed 4 bases, and the junction held 18 bases outside the gene matches. The CDR3 loop reads CSVAGGGTGTGVGYGYTF. The CDR3, as DNA: TGCAGCGTTGCGGGGGGAGGCACCGGGACAGGGGTTGGCTATGGCTACACCTTC.

This sequence joins TRBV18 and TRBJ1-1, with D uncertain. From germline, CDR1 is KGHSH and CDR2 LQKENI. The CDR3 totals 15 residues. V lost 2 bases and J 1 base, leaving 11 bases between the germline ends. CDR3 nucleotide sequence: TGTGCCAGCTCACCAGGGCACCGCCCGAACACTGAAGCTTTCTTT. Translation gives CASSPGHRPNTEAFF.

J is TRBJ2-5 and V is TRBV2; a possible D gene is TRBD2 (6 bases). V lost 4 bases, J lost 2 bases, and 14 bases lay in between. Germline assignment: CDR1 SNHLY and CDR2 FYNNEI. The CDR3 is 15 residues long. CDR3 protein: CASSATRGEQETQYF. CDR3 bases: TGTGCCAGCAGTGCGACTAGGGGAGAACAAGAGACCCAGTACTTC.

J is TRBJ2-5 and V is TRBV28; D ambiguous. There are 15 residues in the CDR3. Germline V gene sequence: CDR1 MDHEN, CDR2 SYDVKM. Trimming shortened V by 2 bases and J by 5 bases, and 15 bases separated the two germline ends. The CDR3 nucleotides are TGTGCCAGCAGTTTAAAGGCCGGCCTCAGGGAGACCCAGTACTTC. It specifies CASSLKAGLRETQYF.

This clone came up a few times. The rearrangement joins TRBV28 to TRBJ2-3, with TRBD2 matching 7 bases. The germline V gene encodes CDR1 MDHEN and CDR2 SYDVKM. The junction had 7 bases not matched to a gene; V was cut back by 0 bases and J by 1 base. This CDR3 has 17 amino acids. CDR3 residues: CASSLWGGREGTDTQYF. CDR3 bases: TGTGCCAGCAGTTTATGGGGAGGGAGGGAGGGCACAGATACGCAGTATTTT. Filled out from reference TRBV28 and TRBJ2-3, the complete variable domain reads DVKVTQSSRYLVKRTGEKVFLECVQDMDHENMFWYRQDPGLGLRLIYFSYDVKMKEKGDIPEGYSVSREKKERFSLILESASTNQTSMYLCASSLWGGREGTDTQYFGPGTRLTVL.

The CDR3 region is CASSLGLAGFPTDTQYF. CDR3 nucleotides: TGTGCCAGCAGCTTGGGACTAGCGGGATTCCCCACAGATACGCAGTATTTT. The chain is built from TRBV5-6 and TRBJ2-3; 11 bases agree with TRBD2. The CDR3 runs 17 residues. V shed 0 bases, J shed 2 bases, and the junction held 5 bases outside the gene matches. CDR1 SGHDT and CDR2 YYEEEE come from the germline V gene.